The T cell receptor (beta chain) described here comes from a study of vaccination and CD4 T cells after COVID-19. Study details: The authors exposed cells to overlapping spike peptides derived from SARS-CoV-2, HCoV-NL63, HCoV-OC43 and HCoV-229E. A CEFX pool, an HIV-1 Nef pool, or no peptide went to control cultures.

A note on this clonotype: Antigen: not known.

With V trimmed by 0 bases and J by 8 bases, 13 bases remained unmatched. CDR3 length: 17 amino acids. Germline CDR1 and CDR2: SGHTA and FQGNSA. Regarding treatment: approximately 9-day PBMC culture with coronavirus spike peptide pools or control peptides (ViraFEST assay). CD4+ T lymphocytes from the unexposed donor were collected before the COVID-19 pandemic (2011-2018). When enough cells were available, unexposed-donor CD4+ T cells were probed with SARS-CoV-2 S/N and four cold-coronavirus spikes. At the Johns Hopkins FTIC core, DNA taken from cultured CD4+ T cells was sequenced by way of the Oncomine TCR Beta short-read assay. Genomic DNA was isolated from CD4+ T cells that had been cultured. TCRdb passed the PCR reads through MiXCR, listing each CDR3 protein once. The sample has about 9,400 distinct CDR3 sequences; around 29% are singletons.

The genes are TRBV7-2 and TRBJ2-1; 7 nucleotides match TRBD2. The receptor was derived from a human donor in good health. Sequences were obtained from CD4+ T cells from blood, cultured in vitro. This CDR3 reads CASSLAAVAGGFYEQFF. The CDR3 bases are TGTGCCAGCAGCTTAGCTGCCGTAGCGGGCGGATTCTATGAGCAGTTCTTC. The full variable domain, its missing parts supplied by reference TRBV7-2 and TRBJ2-1, is GAGVSQSPSNKVTEKGKDVELRCDPISGHTALYWYRQSLGQGLEFLIYFQGNSAPDKSGLPSDRFSAERTGGSVSTLTIQRTQQEDSAVYLCASSLAAVAGGFYEQFFGPGTRLTVL.